These T cell receptor beta chains were read from a single sample in a study of shared clonotypes between healthy human individuals. Profiling relied on immunoSEQ multiplex PCR, and the TCRdb table lists in-frame clones only, not all of them. The table lists about 1 million clones, approximately 80% of them singletons. The specimen was memory CD4+ T cells from PBMCs. These receptors were obtained from a man aged 18 to 29 in good health. Some clones in this sample may be carry-over from other donors' samples. CDR3s include the opening cysteine and the closing phenylalanine or tryptophan.

j_call	cdr3_length	v_call	cdr3_aa
TRBJ2-1	17	TRBV5-1	CASSLEGTSGSLTEQFF
TRBJ2-1	19	TRBV28	CASSTRLALPGSSYNEQFF
TRBJ2-5	12	TRBV6-6	CASSYSQETQYF
TRBJ1-1	14	TRBV19	CASILTGEDTEAFF
TRBJ2-7	15	TRBV15	CATSGRVWSGDEQYF
TRBJ2-3	16	TRBV28	CASSLSGRLGTDTQYF
TRBJ1-2	15	TRBV5-3	CARTNRGPKGDGYTF
TRBJ2-7	15	TRBV6-1	CASSVGTSGYYEQYF
TRBJ2-1	15	TRBV6-1	CASSVRDRAYNEQFF
TRBJ1-2	13	TRBV6-5	CASSPGGVGGYTF
TRBJ1-1	15	TRBV4-1	CASSQGGWLDTEAFF
TRBJ1-1	18	TRBV7-8	CASSLRRDRNPPSNEAFF
TRBJ1-3	13	TRBV6-5	CASRQGGGNTIYF
TRBJ2-4	17	TRBV7-9	CASSPPRVRDEVNIQYF
TRBJ2-3	14	TRBV27	CASRLTGGTDTQYF
TRBJ2-7	14	TRBV29-1	CSVGDRAGSYEQYF
TRBJ2-3	15	TRBV30	CAWTTGREEFDTQYF
TRBJ1-4	14	TRBV30	CAWDSWQGDEKLFF
TRBJ2-1	14	TRBV5-1	CASSWKGPDNEQFF
TRBJ2-3	15	TRBV25-1	CASSESGASTDTQYF
TRBJ1-1	19	TRBV5-1	CASSLRASGTGALNTEAFF
TRBJ2-1	15	TRBV18	CASSPGDPPYNEQFF
TRBJ2-7	14	TRBV30	CAWNAGNSGYEQYF
TRBJ2-1	16	TRBV5-4	CASSFATTSGSGEQFF
TRBJ1-4	15	TRBV2	CASSEWDRRNEKLFF
TRBJ2-5	14	TRBV28	CASSRVQGRGTQYF
TRBJ2-7	14	TRBV5-1	CASSSTWDGYEQYF
TRBJ2-3	16	TRBV28	CASSLEQGLGTDTQYF
TRBJ2-3	16	TRBV28	CASTRDWTGVTDTQYF
TRBJ2-5	13	TRBV28	CASSPHDLETQYF
TRBJ2-5	15	TRBV5-8	CASTTEIAGVETQYF
TRBJ2-7	12	TRBV21-1	CASSHFFYEQYF
TRBJ1-2	13	TRBV5-1	CASSFLVDNSYTF
TRBJ2-3	13	TRBV9	CASTMDPLGAQYF
TRBJ2-7	15	TRBV10-3	CAISEPGGPTYEQYF
TRBJ1-3	16	TRBV5-4	CASSLDPTGSGNTIYF
TRBJ1-2	14	TRBV10-3	CATTIGAPGTGYTF